This is a list of T cell receptor beta chains from one sample in a study of OX40 agonist ivuxolimab in advanced cancers. Clones were sequenced by immunoSEQ multiplex PCR, and TCRdb holds only the in-frame ones, with some missing. The sample holds fewer than 75,000 clones, 88% seen once. The sample consisted of CD4+ or CD8+ T cells sorted from blood, taken in a trial of the OX40 agonist ivuxolimab. These receptors all stem from an adult with an advanced solid tumor such as melanoma, head and neck, liver or kidney cancer. CDR3s include the opening cysteine and the closing phenylalanine or tryptophan. The order of the fields is V gene, CDR3 length, clone size, D gene, J gene, CDR3 protein. A D gene is named only where the DNA matches it firmly. Size is stated for part of the rows, as once, few or many counts, or as a class when the clone is expanded.

>TRBV30|15|.|TRBD1|TRBJ2-1
CAWSLGGTGPDEQFF
>TRBV7-9|17|.|TRBD1|TRBJ2-5
CASSLGQGSRYQETQYF
>TRBV6-5|14|.|.|TRBJ1-1
CASMSRTGNTEAFF
>TRBV27|17|.|.|TRBJ2-7
CASSLKFGLAGNYEQYF
>TRBV28|12|.|.|TRBJ2-5
CASSFLGETQYF
>TRBV6-5|15|.|.|TRBJ1-1
CASSYSNRAGTEAFF
>TRBV4-1|15|.|TRBD1|TRBJ1-1
CASSQEWQGVTEAFF
>TRBV7-8|13|.|TRBD2|TRBJ2-7
CASSEDGASGKHF
>TRBV4-1|16|.|TRBD1|TRBJ1-2
CASSQEGTGDVGGYTF
>TRBV11-3|18|few|TRBD1|TRBJ1-2
CASSLPPRTGGRVHGYTF
>TRBV27|16|.|TRBD1|TRBJ2-3
CASSRTTGVYTDTQYF
>TRBV18|17|.|TRBD1|TRBJ1-4
CASSPTTGATHNEKLFF
>TRBV29-1|15|.|TRBD2|TRBJ2-1
CSASPRAGEGNEQFF
>TRBV5-6|16|.|.|TRBJ2-5
CASSSFGRRRRETQYF
>TRBV27|16|.|.|TRBJ1-2
CASSEGGRQRSYGYTF
>TRBV21-1|15|.|.|TRBJ1-5
CASSWGTGAPRPQHF
>TRBV7-9|13|few|.|TRBJ1-1
CASREGENTEAFF
>TRBV19|14|.|.|TRBJ1-2
CASSVRTSPNGYTF
>TRBV5-1|16|.|.|TRBJ1-2
CASSPEGTGEWSGYTF
>TRBV28|16|.|TRBD2|TRBJ2-3
CASSSGLAAFTDTQYF
>TRBV2|18|.|.|TRBJ2-6
CASVPSHSVGSGANVLTF
>TRBV7-2|16|.|TRBD2|TRBJ2-7
CASSLSRPSGAYEQYF
>TRBV28|13|.|TRBD2|TRBJ2-2
CASSRGGTGELFF
>TRBV10-3|17|.|.|TRBJ2-1
CAISESQLITHLNEQFF
>TRBV10-1|16|.|TRBD2|TRBJ2-1
CASSESRLAGIREQFF
>TRBV5-1|16|.|.|TRBJ2-7
CASSPPGRSLGGEQYF
>TRBV5-4|15|.|.|TRBJ2-2
CASSWSSVNTGELFF
>TRBV6-4|13|.|.|TRBJ2-1
CASKGGAYNEQFF
>TRBV11-2|15|.|.|TRBJ1-5
CASSLTGGDDQPQHF
>TRBV18|17|.|TRBD2|TRBJ2-1
CASSPSSGRKSYNEQFF
>TRBV29-1|14|.|.|TRBJ1-1
CSVDMRALNTEAFF
>TRBV5-1|15|.|TRBD1|TRBJ1-4
CASSPQGAVDEKLFF
>TRBV5-1|13|.|TRBD2|TRBJ2-7
CASSLTSGYEQYF
>TRBV27|15|.|.|TRBJ2-1
CASSFRGSSYNEQFF
>TRBV6-1|12|.|.|TRBJ1-2
CASSEAPIGHQF
>TRBV5-4|15|few|.|TRBJ1-1
CASSPRDTQNTEAFF
>TRBV20-1|11|.|.|TRBJ2-5
CSGPQGREQYF
>TRBV28|14|few|.|TRBJ2-4
CASSPGFAKNIQYF
>TRBV5-1|13|.|.|TRBJ2-2
CASSNQGHGELFF
>TRBV19|15|once|TRBD2|TRBJ2-1
CASRRLAGGPDEQFF
>TRBV5-5|13|.|TRBD2|TRBJ2-7
CASSREVFYEQYF
>TRBV11-2|14|.|.|TRBJ2-6
CASEQYSGANVLTF
>TRBV27|14|.|.|TRBJ2-7
CASSLKDSSYEQYF
>TRBV4-2|16|.|.|TRBJ2-1
CASSPSGTPNPNEQFF
>TRBV6-5|15|few|.|TRBJ2-1
CASRLLGQRYNEQFF
>TRBV19|16|once|TRBD2|TRBJ2-1
CASTYGPGGSYNEQFF
>TRBV11-3|18|once|.|TRBJ2-3
CASSLVWSGGRSTDTQYF
>TRBV11-3|16|.|.|TRBJ2-3
CASSLGLDISTDTQYF
>TRBV5-6|15|.|.|TRBJ1-5
CASSLAGGGNQPQHF
>TRBV5-4|15|few|.|TRBJ2-3
CASSRDTKPTDTQYF
>TRBV30|16|.|TRBD2|TRBJ2-3
CAWSVLGARGTDTQYF
>TRBV10-1|14|once|.|TRBJ2-5
CASSDDRGGETQYF
>TRBV28|16|.|TRBD2|TRBJ2-2
CASSLRTSGNTGELFF
>TRBV10-3|13|.|.|TRBJ2-3
CAISDGNTDTQYF
>TRBV11-2|16|.|.|TRBJ2-3
CASSLDPDLSTDTQYF